The clone carrying this TCR beta chain was seen a single time. This specimen belongs to a study of regulatory and conventional T cells in RAG deficiency. Sequenced by immunoSEQ multiplex PCR; TCRdb stores in-frame clones only, minus some. The sample has 7,000 to 10,000 clones; under 95% are singletons. V was shortened by 1 base and J by 6 bases, with 19 bases between the two germline ends. The CDR3 is 15 residues long. CDR1 GTSNPN and CDR2 SVGIG come from the germline V gene (reference sequence). The sorted regulatory T cells were CD4+, CD25-high and CD127-low, with genomic DNA sequenced. A further study also used this sample, focusing on regulatory T cells. That paper states: Primers: 52 TRBV forward and 13 TRBJ reverse.

This chain joins TRBV30 and TRBJ2-7; the D gene is possibly TRBD1 (5 bases). The specimen sequenced was CD127- CD25+ CD4+ Tregs sorted from blood. This receptor was taken from a human donor in good health. DNA for the CDR3: TGTGCCTGGAGTGGGCTCTGGGGCTACACACGCGAGCAGTACTTC. Protein product: CAWSGLWGYTREQYF.